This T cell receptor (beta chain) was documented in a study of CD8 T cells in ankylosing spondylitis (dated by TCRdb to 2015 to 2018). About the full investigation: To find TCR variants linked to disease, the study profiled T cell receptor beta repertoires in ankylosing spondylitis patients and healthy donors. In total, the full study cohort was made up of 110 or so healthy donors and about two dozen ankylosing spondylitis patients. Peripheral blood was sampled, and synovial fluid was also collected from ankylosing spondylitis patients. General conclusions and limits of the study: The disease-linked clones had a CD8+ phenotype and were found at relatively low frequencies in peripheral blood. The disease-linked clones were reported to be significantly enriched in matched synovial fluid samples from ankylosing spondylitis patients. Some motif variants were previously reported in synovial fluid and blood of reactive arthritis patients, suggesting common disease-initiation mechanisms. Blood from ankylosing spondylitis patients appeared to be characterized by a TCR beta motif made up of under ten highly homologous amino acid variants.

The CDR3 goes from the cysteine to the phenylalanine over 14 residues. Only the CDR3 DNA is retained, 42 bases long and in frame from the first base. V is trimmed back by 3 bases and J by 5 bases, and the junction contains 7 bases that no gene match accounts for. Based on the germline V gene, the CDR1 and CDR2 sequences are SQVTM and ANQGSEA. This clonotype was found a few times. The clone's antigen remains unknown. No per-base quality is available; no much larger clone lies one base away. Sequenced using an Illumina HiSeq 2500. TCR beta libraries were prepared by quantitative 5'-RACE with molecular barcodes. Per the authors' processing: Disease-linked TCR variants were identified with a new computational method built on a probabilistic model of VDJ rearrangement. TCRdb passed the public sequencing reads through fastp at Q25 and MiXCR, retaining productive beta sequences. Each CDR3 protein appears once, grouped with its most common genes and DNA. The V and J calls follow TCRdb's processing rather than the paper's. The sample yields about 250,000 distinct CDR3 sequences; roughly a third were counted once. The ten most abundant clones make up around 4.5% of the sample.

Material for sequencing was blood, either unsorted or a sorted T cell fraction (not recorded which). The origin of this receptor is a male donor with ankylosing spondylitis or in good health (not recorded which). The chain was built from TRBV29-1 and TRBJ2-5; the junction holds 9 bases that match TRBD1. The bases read TGCAGCGTTGAGGGGACAGGGAATGAGGAGACCCAGTACTTC. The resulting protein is CSVEGTGNEETQYF. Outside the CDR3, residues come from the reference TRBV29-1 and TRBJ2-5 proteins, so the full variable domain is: SAVISQKPSRDICQRGTSLTIQCQVDSQVTMMFWYRQQPGQSLTLIATANQGSEATYESGFVIDKFPISRPNLTFSTLTVSNMSPEDSSIYLCSVEGTGNEETQYFGPGTRLLVL.